The rows below give T cell receptor beta chains drawn from one sample of a study of T cell responses to AZD1222 COVID-19 vaccine. This table comes from immunoSEQ multiplex PCR, and its TCRdb copy is limited to in-frame clones, with some not included. The sample consists of more than 110,000 clones, about 90% of them appearing once. The sequencing used peripheral blood, collected on day 0 of AZD1222 vaccination. These receptors originate from an adult in good health. Each CDR3 is given with its conserved first and last residue. A D gene is named only where the DNA matches it firmly. The listing skips clone size in some rows; elsewhere it reads once, few, many or a size class.

D: .
V: TRBV21-1
J: TRBJ2-1
size: .
CDR3: CASSKRKGDTGWYNEQFF
DNA: TGTGCCAGCAGCAAACGGAAAGGGGACACCGGATGGTACAATGAGCAGTTCTTC

D: TRBD1
V: TRBV4-2
J: TRBJ1-2
size: .
CDR3: CASSQGLTAPGGGYTF
DNA: TGTGCCAGCAGCCAAGGGCTCACTGCACCAGGGGGAGGCTACACCTTC

D: .
V: TRBV11-2
J: TRBJ2-7
size: once
CDR3: CASSYQYEQYF
DNA: TGTGCCAGCAGCTACCAATACGAGCAGTACTTC

D: .
V: TRBV7-9
J: TRBJ1-1
size: .
CDR3: CASSSQQDTEAFF
DNA: TGTGCCAGCAGCTCTCAACAGGACACTGAAGCTTTCTTT

D: TRBD1
V: TRBV7-2
J: TRBJ1-2
size: .
CDR3: CASSALGQGDNYGYTF
DNA: TGTGCCAGCAGCGCCTTGGGACAGGGGGACAACTATGGCTACACCTTC

D: TRBD1
V: TRBV6-6
J: TRBJ1-2
size: .
CDR3: CASRHTTGGWNYGYTF
DNA: TGTGCCAGCAGGCACACCACAGGGGGCTGGAACTATGGCTACACCTTC

D: TRBD2
V: TRBV7-9
J: TRBJ2-1
size: .
CDR3: CASSSTLLGSGIVNEQFF
DNA: TGTGCCAGCAGCTCGACCCTCCTGGGTAGCGGGATTGTCAATGAGCAGTTCTTC

D: .
V: TRBV28
J: TRBJ2-5
size: .
CDR3: CASSLTARGQETQYF
DNA: TGTGCCAGCAGTTTAACGGCCCGGGGCCAAGAGACCCAGTACTTC

D: .
V: TRBV27
J: TRBJ2-7
size: .
CDR3: CASRRRGFDYEQYF
DNA: TGTGCCAGCAGAAGAAGGGGGTTCGACTACGAGCAGTACTTC

D: .
V: TRBV9
J: TRBJ1-6
size: .
CDR3: CASSAPQGRGFSPLHF
DNA: TGTGCCAGCAGCGCCCCCCAGGGAAGGGGGTTTTCACCCCTCCACTTT

D: .
V: TRBV7-6
J: TRBJ1-1
size: .
CDR3: CASSLRQPSGEYTEAFF
DNA: TGTGCCAGCAGCTTACGGCAGCCCTCAGGGGAGTACACTGAAGCTTTCTTT

D: .
V: TRBV10-2
J: TRBJ1-3
size: once
CDR3: CASSEVAAGNTIYF
DNA: TGCGCCAGCAGTGAGGTTGCTGCTGGAAACACCATATATTTT

D: .
V: TRBV19
J: TRBJ2-2
size: .
CDR3: CASSWGLGTGELFF
DNA: TGTGCCAGTAGTTGGGGGTTGGGCACCGGGGAGCTGTTTTTT

D: .
V: TRBV5-4
J: TRBJ1-4
size: .
CDR3: CASRIRWATNEKLFF
DNA: TGTGCCAGCAGGATTCGGTGGGCCACTAATGAAAAACTGTTTTTT

D: .
V: TRBV5-5
J: TRBJ2-1
size: .
CDR3: CASSLANYNEQFF
DNA: TGTGCCAGCAGCTTGGCGAATTACAATGAGCAGTTCTTC

D: .
V: TRBV28
J: TRBJ1-3
size: .
CDR3: CASSRLGNSGNTIYF
DNA: TGTGCCAGCAGCCGCCTAGGGAATTCTGGAAACACCATATATTTT

D: TRBD1
V: TRBV7-2
J: TRBJ2-3
size: once
CDR3: CASRQGTWDTQYF
DNA: TGTGCCTCCAGACAGGGGACCTGGGATACGCAGTATTTT

D: .
V: TRBV29-1
J: TRBJ2-4
size: .
CDR3: CSAAVGVNIQYF
DNA: TGCAGCGCCGCTGTTGGGGTAAACATTCAGTACTTC

D: .
V: TRBV27
J: TRBJ1-1
size: .
CDR3: CATGPHYGTEAFF
DNA: TGTGCCACCGGGCCCCACTACGGGACTGAAGCTTTCTTT

D: .
V: TRBV5-6
J: TRBJ1-1
size: .
CDR3: CASSLGPRGRENTEAFF
DNA: TGTGCCAGCAGCTTGGGCCCGCGGGGAAGGGAAAACACTGAAGCTTTCTTT

D: .
V: TRBV7-7
J: TRBJ2-7
size: .
CDR3: CASSLGLGGSYEQYF
DNA: TGTGCCAGCAGCTTAGGCCTAGGGGGGTCCTACGAGCAGTACTTC

D: .
V: TRBV10-3
J: TRBJ2-1
size: .
CDR3: CAISGQGGRAEQFF
DNA: TGTGCCATCAGTGGGCAGGGTGGACGTGCTGAGCAGTTCTTC

D: .
V: TRBV29-1
J: TRBJ2-4
size: .
CDR3: CSVEVRGGAQNIQYF
DNA: TGCAGCGTTGAAGTTCGTGGCGGGGCACAAAACATTCAGTACTTC

D: .
V: TRBV5-8
J: TRBJ2-7
size: .
CDR3: CASSLTGISEQYF
DNA: TGTGCCAGCAGCTTGACAGGGATTAGCGAGCAGTACTTC

D: .
V: TRBV7-6
J: TRBJ2-5
size: .
CDR3: CASSLASGTGETQYF
DNA: TGTGCCAGCAGCTTAGCGTCGGGGACGGGAGAGACCCAGTACTTC

D: TRBD1
V: TRBV19
J: TRBJ1-1
size: .
CDR3: CASSIYSGTGIYTEAFF
DNA: TGTGCCAGTAGTATCTACTCCGGGACAGGGATTTACACTGAAGCTTTCTTT

D: TRBD1
V: TRBV3-1/TRBV3-2
J: TRBJ1-2
size: .
CDR3: CASSQGQGPGGYTF
DNA: TGTGCCAGCAGCCAGGGACAGGGGCCGGGGGGCTACACCTTC

D: .
V: TRBV6-4
J: TRBJ2-3
size: .
CDR3: CASSERGATDTQYF
DNA: TGTGCCAGCAGTGAAAGGGGGGCCACAGATACGCAGTATTTT

D: .
V: TRBV19
J: TRBJ1-3
size: .
CDR3: CASQSPGNTIYF
DNA: TGTGCCAGCCAGTCCCCGGGAAACACCATATATTTT

D: TRBD1
V: TRBV14
J: TRBJ1-1
size: .
CDR3: CASSHKQGGTEAFF
DNA: TGTGCCAGCAGCCATAAACAGGGGGGCACTGAAGCTTTCTTT

D: .
V: TRBV25-1
J: TRBJ1-2
size: .
CDR3: CASSESPTGVSYTF
DNA: TGTGCCAGCAGTGAATCCCCTACGGGAGTTAGCTACACCTTC

D: TRBD1
V: TRBV7-2
J: TRBJ1-1
size: .
CDR3: CASRRQGALTAEAFF
DNA: TGTGCCAGCAGGCGACAGGGGGCTCTGACAGCTGAAGCTTTCTTT

D: TRBD2
V: TRBV3-1/TRBV3-2
J: TRBJ2-3
size: .
CDR3: CASSHSGDPTDTQYF
DNA: TGTGCCAGCAGCCATAGCGGGGACCCCACAGATACGCAGTATTTT

D: TRBD1
V: TRBV10-3
J: TRBJ2-5
size: .
CDR3: CAISPGTGQGIQETQYF
DNA: TGTGCCATCTCCCCTGGGACAGGGCAGGGCATCCAAGAGACCCAGTACTTC

D: .
V: TRBV24-1
J: TRBJ2-5
size: .
CDR3: CATSDRSLSETQYF
DNA: TGTGCCACCAGTGATAGGTCGTTGTCGGAGACCCAGTACTTC

D: .
V: TRBV5-4
J: TRBJ1-1
size: .
CDR3: CASSFMENTEAFF
DNA: TGTGCCAGCAGCTTTATGGAGAACACTGAAGCTTTCTTT

D: TRBD2
V: TRBV7-9
J: TRBJ2-4
size: .
CDR3: CASSLASAGVNIQYF
DNA: TGTGCCAGCAGCTTAGCTTCCGCGGGGGTTAACATTCAGTACTTC

D: .
V: TRBV4-3
J: TRBJ2-2
size: .
CDR3: CASSQSLGGTADTGELFF
DNA: TGCGCCAGCAGCCAGTCCCTCGGAGGGACAGCGGACACCGGGGAGCTGTTTTTT

D: TRBD2
V: TRBV4-2
J: TRBJ2-1
size: .
CDR3: CASRPTGTSGRGEQFF
DNA: TGTGCCAGCAGACCGACCGGGACTAGCGGGAGAGGAGAGCAGTTCTTC

D: .
V: TRBV6-5
J: TRBJ1-2
size: .
CDR3: CASSYGVEGSGYTF
DNA: TGTGCCAGCAGTTACGGGGTAGAGGGGTCTGGCTACACCTTC

D: .
V: TRBV5-6
J: TRBJ1-2
size: .
CDR3: CASRRRIPKTGMGGYTF
DNA: TGTGCCAGCAGGAGAAGGATACCTAAAACAGGGATGGGTGGCTACACCTTC

D: TRBD2
V: TRBV19
J: TRBJ2-7
size: .
CDR3: CASSASSGSTYEQYF
DNA: TGTGCCAGTAGTGCTTCTAGCGGGAGTACGTACGAGCAGTACTTC

D: .
V: TRBV7-2
J: TRBJ1-3
size: .
CDR3: CASSPFRPGNTIYF
DNA: TGTGCCAGCAGCCCGTTTCGCCCTGGAAACACCATATATTTT

D: .
V: TRBV7-9
J: TRBJ1-1
size: few
CDR3: CATSRGFMNTEAFF
DNA: TGTGCCACCTCGAGGGGTTTTATGAACACTGAAGCTTTCTTT

D: TRBD2
V: TRBV18
J: TRBJ2-1
size: .
CDR3: CASSRRLATSSRQNEQFF
DNA: TGTGCCAGCTCACGAAGACTAGCGACCTCCTCGCGCCAGAATGAGCAGTTCTTC

D: .
V: TRBV4-3
J: TRBJ1-3
size: .
CDR3: CASSQGSPWDTIYF
DNA: TGCGCCAGCAGCCAAGGATCCCCTTGGGACACCATATATTTT

D: TRBD1
V: TRBV2
J: TRBJ1-3
size: .
CDR3: CASRETGAGNTIYF
DNA: TGTGCCAGCAGGGAGACAGGGGCTGGAAACACCATATATTTT

D: TRBD1
V: TRBV6-2/TRBV6-3
J: TRBJ1-2
size: .
CDR3: CASSSPGQGGYGYTF
DNA: TGTGCCAGCAGTTCACCCGGACAGGGCGGCTATGGCTACACCTTC